These 24 T cell receptor beta chains came from one sample sequenced in a study of CD8 T cells in ankylosing spondylitis. TCRdb reprocessed the 5' RACE reads via MiXCR and lists one record per CDR3 protein. The data contain roughly 90,000 distinct CDR3 sequences, about 8.3% of them singletons. The sample was blood, either unsorted or a sorted T cell fraction (not recorded which). The source of these receptors is a male donor with ankylosing spondylitis or in good health (not recorded which).

This clonotype has a count of ten or more. V and J are TRBV19 and TRBJ2-7; TRBD1 matches 7 bases. Looked up from germline, CDR1 is LNHDA and CDR2 is SQIVND (reference sequence). This CDR3 has 14 amino acids. After removal of 6 bases from V and 6 bases from J, the junction contained 11 bases not matched to a gene. The CDR3 here is CASRNTTGIGEQYF. In DNA form, the CDR3 reads TGTGCCAGTAGGAACACGACAGGGATCGGCGAGCAGTACTTC.

In this sample, this clonotype turned up many times. This chain uses TRBV29-1 with TRBJ2-1; possible D gene TRBD2, 6 bases. The CDR3 sequence is 14 residues long. The germline V gene has CDR1 SQVTM and CDR2 ANQGSEA. The V end was cut by 4 bases, the J end by 2 bases, with 12 bases between. CDR3 in DNA: TGCAGCGTTGCCGGTGGCGGGACCTACAATGAGCAGTTCTTC. This sequence encodes CSVAGGGTYNEQFF.

This clonotype was picked up many times. V and J are TRBV9 and TRBJ2-1; 13 bases agree with TRBD2. Germline V CDR1 and CDR2: SGDLS, YYNGEE. With V trimmed by 0 bases and J by 9 bases, 12 bases remained unmatched. This CDR3 has 18 residues. CDR3 DNA: TGTGCCAGCAGCGTAGGGGGAGCCGGACTAGCGGGAGTGGGTGAGCAGTTCTTC. Translated, it gives CASSVGGAGLAGVGEQFF.

The table lists this clonotype with many counts. The rearrangement joins TRBV6-6 to TRBJ1-2, with TRBD1 matching over 7 bases. The CDR3 consists of 13 residues. With V trimmed by 7 bases and J by 3 bases, 5 bases remained unmatched. Germline V lookup: CDR1 MNHNY, CDR2 SVGAGI (reference sequence). The CDR3 protein is CASNGGQDYGYTF. As DNA, the CDR3 is TGTGCCAGCAACGGAGGACAGGACTATGGCTACACCTTC.

In its sample, this clonotype was seen many times. V usage is TRBV7-2 and J usage is TRBJ1-1, with D maybe TRBD1 (6 bases). Germline CDR1 and CDR2: SGHTA and FQGNSA. The CDR3 is 15 residues long. V was trimmed by 1 base and J by 1 base, leaving 10 bases between them. Here the CDR3 DNA reads TGTGCCAGCAGCTTAGTGGGACACCCGAACACTGAAGCTTTCTTT. It is translated as CASSLVGHPNTEAFF.

This clonotype has a count of ten or more. J is TRBJ2-7 and V is TRBV9; 11 positions agree with TRBD2. With 2 bases clipped from V and 5 bases from J, the junction kept 9 bases outside the gene matches. The CDR3 length is 16 residues. Germline V lookup: CDR1 SGDLS, CDR2 YYNGEE. CDR3 DNA: TGTGCCAGCAGCGTTAGCGGGGGGGCCGAGGTCCACGAGCAGTACTTC. It codes for CASSVSGGAEVHEQYF.

V and J are TRBV10-3 and TRBJ2-7, with D possibly TRBD1 on 6 matching bases. CDR1 and CDR2 from the germline V gene are ENHRY and SYGVKD. V lost 2 bases, J lost 3 bases, and 8 bases lay in between. CDR3 length equals 13 residues. Here the CDR3 reads CAISEGQLYEQYF. CDR3 sequence (DNA): TGTGCCATCAGTGAGGGACAGCTCTACGAGCAGTACTTC.

This clonotype was found many times. The rearrangement joins TRBV20-1 to TRBJ2-7; 9 bases are shared with TRBD2. This CDR3 is built from 15 residues. From germline, CDR1 is DFQATT and CDR2 SNEGSKA (reference sequence). Germline trimming cut 5 bases from V and 0 bases from J; bases unmatched to any gene: 8. DNA of the CDR3: TGCAGTGCTCATAGCGGGGGCGAACCCTCCTACGAGCAGTACTTC. Translation: CSAHSGGEPSYEQYF.

This clonotype was recorded at least ten times. A junction boundary mismatches the germline segment, possibly from a read error. The DNA of the CDR3 is TGTGCTAGCAGCTTAGGCCTTAGCTTCGCAGATACGCAGTATTTT. Translating it yields CASSLGLSFADTQYF. V gene TRBV7-7 combines with J gene TRBJ2-3; D is undetermined. CDR3 length: 15 residues. Germline V gene sequence: CDR1 SSHAT, CDR2 FNYEAQ (reference sequence).

This clonotype was detected ten times or more. One junction end does not reproduce the germline sequence, and a read error may be involved. V and J are TRBV24-1 and TRBJ1-1, with TRBD1 matching 9 bases. Per germline, CDR1 KGHDR and CDR2 SFDVKD. The length of the CDR3 is 11 residues. CDR3 in amino acids: CATSETDRGRF. CDR3 nucleotide sequence: TGTGCCACCAGTGAGACGGACAGGGGAAGATTT.

This clonotype occurred many times. Written as DNA, the CDR3 is TGCGCCAGCAGCTTCTTGGGGGACACCGGGGAGCTGTTTTTT. As protein: CASSFLGDTGELFF. The chain has TRBV5-1 and TRBJ2-2; D is tentatively TRBD1 or TRBD2 (5 bases each). The V gene's germline CDR1 is SGHRS and CDR2 YFSETQ. This CDR3 has 14 residues. The V gene lost 2 bases and the J gene lost 3 bases, with 8 bases spanning the gap.

The chain uses TRBV7-2 and TRBJ1-3; D might be TRBD1 (5 bases). Germline V gene sequence: CDR1 SGHTA, CDR2 FQGNSA. V was trimmed by 4 bases and J by 4 bases, leaving 17 bases between them. The CDR3 has 16 residues. The CDR3 loop is CASSSLGHAGGNTIYF. CDR3 DNA sequence: TGTGCCAGCAGCTCCCTTGGACACGCAGGAGGAAACACCATATATTTT.

A few counts support this clonotype. A much larger clonotype is one base distant, so this may be a read error. This chain joins TRBV6-5 and TRBJ2-1; no reliable D call. Trimming took off 0 bases at V and 2 bases at J, with 5 bases between the two ends. This CDR3 region has 14 residues. Germline CDR1 and CDR2: MNHEY and SVGAGI. CDR3 region: CASSYSSAYNEQFF. The CDR3 DNA follows: TGTGCCAGCAGTTACTCGAGTGCCTACAATGAGCAGTTCTTC.

In this sample, this clonotype turned up many times. V and J are TRBV7-9 and TRBJ1-5; tentative D call: TRBD1 (5 bases). Trimming took off 5 bases at V and 0 bases at J, with 14 bases between the two ends. Germline assignment: CDR1 SEHNR and CDR2 FQNEAQ (reference sequence). The CDR3 contains 16 residues. CDR3 region: CASSPVGHNSNQPQHF. The CDR3 bases are TGTGCCAGCAGCCCCGTCGGACATAATAGCAATCAGCCCCAGCATTTT. Using reference TRBV7-9 and TRBJ1-5 for the parts outside the CDR3, the full variable domain is DTGVSQNPRHKITKRGQNVTFRCDPISEHNRLYWYRQTLGQGPEFLTYFQNEAQLEKSRLLSDRFSAERPKGSFSTLEIQRTEQGDSAMYLCASSPVGHNSNQPQHFGDGTRLSIL.

This clonotype was seen ten or more times. J is TRBJ2-2 and V is TRBV4-2; 8 bases line up with TRBD2. The CDR3 is 15 amino acids. Germline V gene data show CDR1 as LGHNA and CDR2 as YNFKEQ. The trim removed 1 base at V and 5 bases at J, leaving 3 bases unmatched. CDR3 DNA sequence: TGTGCCAGCAGCCAAGTGAGCGGGAGTACCGGGGAGCTGTTTTTT. It codes for CASSQVSGSTGELFF.

In its sample, this clonotype was seen many times. The chain couples TRBV5-5 to TRBJ1-1; the match to TRBD1 covers 7 bases. Germline values: CDR1 SGHKS, CDR2 YYEKEE (reference sequence). The V and J ends lost 7 bases and 5 bases, in that order; junction bases with no gene match: 5. The CDR3 consists of 12 residues. This chain's CDR3 is CASEPGGTEAFF. The CDR3 nucleotides are TGTGCCAGCGAGCCAGGGGGGACTGAAGCTTTCTTT. Filled out from reference TRBV5-5 and TRBJ1-1, the complete variable domain reads DAGVTQSPTHLIKTRGQQVTLRCSPISGHKSVSWYQQVLGQGPQFIFQYYEKEERGRGNFPDRFSARQFPNYSSELNVNALLLGDSALYLCASEPGGTEAFFGQGTRLTVV.

This clonotype has ten or more counts. V and J are TRBV6-1 and TRBJ1-1; 7 bases line up with TRBD1. The CDR3 is made up of 15 amino acids. J lost 11 bases, V lost 5 bases, and 17 bases had no gene match. Germline CDR1 MNHNS, CDR2 SASEGT. CDR3 DNA sequence: TGTGCCAGCAGTCCGACAGGGTCTGCGTTTGGTGGGGCTTTCTTT. As protein: CASSPTGSAFGGAFF.

The sample holds many counts of this clonotype. This chain uses TRBV20-1 with TRBJ2-3, with 7 bases matching TRBD1. The germline gives CDR1 DFQATT, CDR2 SNEGSKA (reference sequence). CDR3 length: 16 amino acids. The V and J ends lost 5 bases and 6 bases, in that order; junction bases with no gene match: 17. Written as DNA, the CDR3 is TGCAGTGCTGAGAAGTTTGGGGACAGAGGGGAGGATACGCAGTATTTT. It translates to CSAEKFGDRGEDTQYF.

This clonotype has ten or more counts. The gene calls are TRBV5-1 and TRBJ2-7, with 8 nucleotides matching TRBD2. Germline V CDR1 and CDR2: SGHRS, YFSETQ. The V gene end was trimmed by 0 bases and the J gene end by 4 bases; junction bases not matched to a gene: 3. CDR3 length: 14 amino acids. The CDR3, as DNA: TGCGCCAGCAGCTTGGGACTAGCGCATTACGAGCAGTACTTC. Translated, it gives CASSLGLAHYEQYF.

This clonotype was counted ten times or more. The chain has TRBV7-9 and TRBJ1-3, with D perhaps TRBD1 (6 bases). In germline, CDR1 is SEHNR, CDR2 FQNEAQ (reference sequence). CDR3 length equals 16 residues. V was shortened by 6 bases and J by 1 base, with 16 bases between the two germline ends. The CDR3: CASRNDRFGSGNTIYF. CDR3 coding DNA: TGTGCCAGCAGGAATGACAGGTTTGGGTCTGGAAACACCATATATTTT. Drawing the rest from reference TRBV7-9 and TRBJ1-3, the complete variable domain is DTGVSQNPRHKITKRGQNVTFRCDPISEHNRLYWYRQTLGQGPEFLTYFQNEAQLEKSRLLSDRFSAERPKGSFSTLEIQRTEQGDSAMYLCASRNDRFGSGNTIYFGEGSWLTVV.

This clonotype has ten or more counts. The chain is built from TRBV2 and TRBJ1-4; D is ambiguous. Looked up from germline, CDR1 is SNHLY and CDR2 is FYNNEI. The CDR3 covers 12 residues. Trimming pared 6 bases from V and 5 bases from J, leaving 7 bases between. As DNA, the CDR3 is TGTGCCAGCAGGGCACCGAATGAAAAACTGTTTTTT. Protein sequence: CASRAPNEKLFF. The whole variable domain, filled in from reference TRBV2 and TRBJ1-4, reads EPEVTQTPSHQVTQMGQEVILRCVPISNHLYFYWYRQILGQKVEFLVSFYNNEISEKSEIFDDQFSVERPDGSNFTLKIRSTKLEDSAMYFCASRAPNEKLFFGSGTQLSVL.

There are many counts of this clonotype. The chain uses TRBV7-6 and TRBJ2-1; D uncertain. V shed 5 bases and J shed 7 bases, with 12 bases lying between them. The CDR3 is made up of 13 amino acids. Germline values: CDR1 SGHVS, CDR2 FNYEAQ. CDR3 protein: CASSDRAINEQFF. The CDR3 DNA reads TGTGCCAGCAGCGACCGGGCCATAAATGAGCAGTTCTTC.

This sequence joins TRBV7-2 and TRBJ1-5, with no clear D. V was clipped by 5 bases and J by 5 bases, with 16 bases between them. The CDR3 extends over 15 amino acids. Germline values: CDR1 SGHTA, CDR2 FQGNSA. The DNA for the CDR3 is TGTGCCAGCAGCCCAAAGAGTACGGGTTATCAGCCCCAGCATTTT. Translation: CASSPKSTGYQPQHF.

This clonotype was seen many times. The chain employs TRBV9 and TRBJ2-3, with 7 bases that match TRBD2. This CDR3 has 15 residues. Germline loops: CDR1 SGDLS, CDR2 YYNGEE. Trimming took 0 bases from V and 4 from J; bases not matched to a gene: 5. In DNA, the CDR3 is TGTGCCAGCAGCGTAGCAAGCGGGATGGCAGATACGCAGTATTTT. Its translation: CASSVASGMADTQYF. Filled out from reference TRBV9 and TRBJ2-3, the complete variable domain reads DSGVTQTPKHLITATGQRVTLRCSPRSGDLSVYWYQQSLDQGLQFLIQYYNGEERAKGNILERFSAQQFPDLHSELNLSSLELGDSALYFCASSVASGMADTQYFGPGTRLTVL.